One and the same sample provided the 13 T cell receptor beta chains below, sequenced in a study of cytomegalovirus exposure and HLA in healthy donors. Vbeta (60) and Jbeta (13) primers were used in the PCR. Measured with immunoSEQ multiplex PCR; TCRdb has only the in-frame clones, and not every one. Found here are under 200,000 clones, roughly 79% of them singletons; the top ten hold 1.5% to 2%. The specimen sequenced was PBMCs. The origin of the receptors is a man aged 30 to 45 in good health and CMV-seronegative.

The genes are TRBV19 and TRBJ2-7, with D possibly matching TRBD2 (6 bases). The CDR3 has 13 amino acids. The V and J ends lost 5 bases and 3 bases respectively, with 11 bases between them. Germline CDR1 LNHDA, CDR2 SQIVND (reference sequence). DNA of the CDR3: TGTGCCAGTAGTTTCGGGGGAAACTACGAGCAGTACTTC. This gives the protein CASSFGGNYEQYF.

The CDR3 DNA sequence: TGTGCCAGTAGTATAGCCCTAGCGGGAATCAGCGAGCAGTACTTC. This gives the protein CASSIALAGISEQYF. The chain joins TRBV19 to TRBJ2-7, with 9 bases aligning to TRBD2. Germline V gene sequence: CDR1 LNHDA, CDR2 SQIVND (reference sequence). V shed 1 base and J 6 bases; nucleotides not matched to a gene: 7. The CDR3 has 15 amino acids. Looking up the rest from reference TRBV19 and TRBJ2-7 gives the full variable domain: DGGITQSPKYLFRKEGQNVTLSCEQNLNHDAMYWYRQDPGQGLRLIYYSQIVNDFQKGDIAEGYSVSREKKESFPLTVTSAQKNPTAFYLCASSIALAGISEQYFGPGTRLTVT.

This chain joins TRBV14 and TRBJ2-1; 8 bases line up with TRBD2. The CDR3 covers 16 residues. CDR1 is SGHDN, CDR2 FVKESK, per germline. J was trimmed by 0 bases and V by 4 bases; bases with no gene match: 5. The CDR3 bases are TGTGCCAGCAGCCCGAGGACTAGCTTCTCCTACAATGAGCAGTTCTTC. Its protein product is CASSPRTSFSYNEQFF.

The CDR3 coding sequence is TGCGCCAGCAGCTCGACAGGGGAGGAGGAAAAACTGTTTTTT. Translated, it gives CASSSTGEEEKLFF. J is TRBJ1-4 and V is TRBV5-1, with 8 positions matching TRBD1. V was clipped by 3 bases and J by 8 bases; unmatched bases: 6. The germline V gene encodes CDR1 SGHRS and CDR2 YFSETQ. There are 14 residues in the CDR3.

The CDR3 region has the DNA TGTGCCAGCAGCTTGGGACAGGTGATTTACTATGGCTACACCTTC. This codes for CASSLGQVIYYGYTF. J is TRBJ1-2 and V is TRBV5-6; the D gene is possibly TRBD1 (6 bases). V was shortened by 0 bases and J by 3 bases, with 12 bases between the two germline ends. CDR3 length: 15 residues. Germline-derived CDR1 and CDR2 are SGHDT and YYEEEE.

This clone was detected only a few times. The V and J genes are TRBV5-1 and TRBJ2-2, with D possibly TRBD1 on 5 matching bases. This CDR3 comprises 14 residues. The V end was cut by 3 bases, the J end by 7 bases, with 13 bases between. Germline assignment: CDR1 SGHRS and CDR2 YFSETQ. The CDR3 nucleotides are TGCGCCAGCAGCTCGGAAGGGGCTGTCGGGGAGCTGTTTTTT. Protein product: CASSSEGAVGELFF.

This clone turned up a few times. The rearrangement uses TRBV9 and TRBJ2-3; 11 nucleotides align to TRBD2. The germline gives CDR1 SGDLS, CDR2 YYNGEE. Trimming cost V 2 bases and J 2 bases; bases outside gene matches: 4. This CDR3 is built from 16 residues. The CDR3 bases are TGTGCCAGCAGCGTGGGACTAGCGGCCCACACAGATACGCAGTATTTT. Encoded protein: CASSVGLAAHTDTQYF.

The rearrangement joins TRBV21-1 to TRBJ1-3; the table assigns TRBD1, which was not confirmed against the DNA. TRBV21-1 has pseudogene status. CDR3 length equals 13 residues. DNA of the CDR3: TGTGCCAGCCCGAACAGGGGGCAGAACACCATATATTTT. It codes for CASPNRGQNTIYF.

J is TRBJ1-4 and V is TRBV5-1, with TRBD1 matching over 7 bases. Germline V CDR1 and CDR2: SGHRS, YFSETQ. Losses at the gene ends were 2 bases for V and 7 bases for J; bases not matched to a gene: 8. This CDR3 region has 15 residues. The CDR3 loop is CASSFDRVGSEKLFF. CDR3 bases: TGCGCCAGCAGCTTCGACAGGGTTGGTAGTGAAAAACTGTTTTTT.

The chain combines TRBV7-2 with TRBJ2-3, with 9 bases matching TRBD2. In germline, CDR1 is SGHTA, CDR2 FQGNSA. V lost 7 bases to trimming and J lost 3 bases; unmatched junction nucleotides: 2. The CDR3 spans 13 residues. CDR3 loop: CASKTSGTDTQYF. CDR3 in DNA: TGTGCCAGCAAGACTAGCGGAACAGATACGCAGTATTTT.

The table lists this clone with a count of one. This rearrangement joins TRBV11-2 to TRBJ2-7; 11 nucleotides agree with TRBD2. J lost 7 bases, V lost 3 bases, and 5 bases had no gene match. The CDR3 is 14 amino acids. Germline V gene lookup returns CDR1 SGHAT and CDR2 FQNNGV. CDR3 sequence (DNA): TGTGCCAGCAGCTTTTATGGGACTAGCGGAGAGCAGTACTTC. Its translation: CASSFYGTSGEQYF.

V gene TRBV9 combines with J gene TRBJ2-1; 10 bases map to TRBD2. With V trimmed by 4 bases and J by 7 bases, 14 bases remained unmatched. The CDR3 runs to 17 residues. The germline gives CDR1 SGDLS, CDR2 YYNGEE. In DNA form, the CDR3 reads TGTGCCAGCAGCCTACCCTCCGCTAGCGGGAGTGTAAATGAGCAGTTCTTC. It yields the protein CASSLPSASGSVNEQFF.

This rearrangement joins TRBV5-1 to TRBJ2-5; 8 bases map to TRBD1. Per the germline V gene, CDR1 is SGHRS and CDR2 is YFSETQ. Unmatched junction bases numbered 9, after V lost 0 bases and J lost 5 bases. The CDR3 contains 16 residues. The CDR3 coding sequence is TGCGCCAGCAGCTTGGGTTCCAGGGGGCGAGGGGAGACCCAGTACTTC. Translation gives CASSLGSRGRGETQYF.